The 9 T cell receptor beta chains below come from one sample, sequenced in a study of T-cell reconstitution after alpha-beta-depleted transplantation in children. Unique molecular identifiers were incorporated into the prepared TCRbeta library. TCRdb reprocessed the PCR reads with MiXCR, giving one entry per CDR3 protein. The sample lists around 800,000 distinct CDR3 sequences; approximately 15% were seen once. The source was PBMCs, mostly from graft donor cells, collected 360 days after TCRalphabeta/CD19-depleted stem cell transplant. These receptors came from a male patient younger than 18 who had a stem cell transplant for acute lymphoblastic leukemia, so the T cells may come from the graft donor.

In its sample, this clonotype was seen a few times. V gene TRBV5-1 combines with J gene TRBJ2-7; 9 bases line up with TRBD1. In germline, CDR1 is SGHRS, CDR2 YFSETQ. CDR3 length: 15 amino acids. Trimming took 4 bases from V and 3 from J; bases not matched to a gene: 8. The CDR3 bases are TGCGCCAGCAGCCATACAGGGGGCGGCTACTACGAGCAGTACTTC. It encodes CASSHTGGGYYEQYF. Full variable domain (remainder filled in from reference TRBV5-1 and TRBJ2-7): KAGVTQTPRYLIKTRGQQVTLSCSPISGHRSVSWYQQTPGQGLQFLFEYFSETQRNKGNFPGRFSGRQFSNSRSEMNVSTLELGDSALYLCASSHTGGGYYEQYFGPGTRLTVT.

This clonotype turned up a few times. The J gene is TRBJ1-1, the V gene TRBV9; no definite D call. The ends were cut back, 0 bases at V and 3 bases at J, with 9 bases in the middle. Per the germline V gene, CDR1 is SGDLS and CDR2 is YYNGEE. CDR3 length: 14 residues. The CDR3 DNA sequence: TGTGCCAGCAGCGTAGTTCGCGCGGACACTGAAGCTTTCTTT. It is translated as CASSVVRADTEAFF.

This clonotype was detected a few times. This sequence joins TRBV7-2 and TRBJ2-7; perhaps D is TRBD1 or TRBD2 (5 bases each). Trimming took off 4 bases at V and 1 base at J, with 11 bases between the two ends. The CDR3 contains 14 residues. The V gene's germline CDR1 is SGHTA and CDR2 FQGNSA. CDR3 bases: TGTGCCAGCAGCTCCGCGAGGGGTTCCTACGAGCAGTACTTC. It specifies CASSSARGSYEQYF.

This clonotype was picked up many times. V usage is TRBV18 and J usage is TRBJ2-5; no clear D. The CDR3 totals 14 residues. V lost 0 bases to trimming and J lost 3 bases, with 8 bases between them. CDR1 KGHSH and CDR2 LQKENI come from the germline V gene. CDR3 protein: CASSPPSPEETQYF. The CDR3 DNA reads TGTGCCAGCTCACCACCATCCCCAGAAGAGACCCAGTACTTC.

This clonotype was seen only a few times. The V call is TRBV7-6, the J call TRBJ1-4; 9 bases are a match to TRBD1. This CDR3 is 16 amino acids long. The J segment lost 1 base and the V segment lost 5 bases, leaving 5 bases of the junction unmatched. Germline V gene lookup returns CDR1 SGHVS and CDR2 FNYEAQ. CDR3 residues: CASSPGQGLTNEKLFF. The CDR3, as DNA: TGTGCCAGCAGCCCGGGACAGGGTCTAACTAATGAAAAACTGTTTTTT.

This clonotype has only a few counts. The chain combines TRBV5-1 with TRBJ2-3; no reliable D call. The V and J ends lost 4 bases and 6 bases respectively, with 21 bases between them. The CDR3 consists of 16 residues. CDR1 is SGHRS, CDR2 YFSETQ, per germline. CDR3 coding DNA: TGCGCCAGCAGCATGGAAGGTAGCCCACGTTTGGATACGCAGTATTTT. Translation: CASSMEGSPRLDTQYF.

V and J are TRBV9 and TRBJ2-1, with TRBD2 identical over 9 bases. CDR3 length: 19 amino acids. CDR1 is SGDLS and CDR2 is YYNGEE in the germline V gene. V gave up 0 bases and J gave up 5 bases; unmatched junction bases: 15. CDR3 protein: CASSVEGEEGVAGDNEQFF. CDR3 in DNA: TGTGCCAGCAGCGTAGAAGGGGAAGAAGGTGTAGCGGGGGACAATGAGCAGTTCTTC.

The chain employs TRBV21-1 and TRBJ2-7; TRBD2, as called in the table, went unchecked against the DNA. TRBV21-1 is given as a pseudogene. This CDR3 region has 18 residues. The CDR3 here is CASSKMSLGLAASYEQYF. CDR3 nucleotides: TGTGCCAGCAGCAAAATGTCGCTCGGGCTAGCGGCCTCCTACGAGCAGTACTTC.

This clonotype was counted a few times. CDR3 coding DNA: TGTGCCATCAGTGAGTCGATAGCCGAGCTTAGGGGGGAGTCCTTCCCAATGGAGACCCAGTACTTC. It codes for CAISESIAELRGESFPMETQYF. The rearrangement links TRBV10-3 to TRBJ2-5; D is possibly TRBD1 or TRBD2 (6 bases each). Germline V gives CDR1 ENHRY, CDR2 SYGVKD. There are 22 residues in the CDR3. V shed 0 bases and J shed 5 bases, with 34 bases lying between them.